Listed below are T cell receptor beta chains from one sample, sequenced in a study of shared clonotypes between healthy human individuals. The assay was immunoSEQ multiplex PCR, and TCRdb's table has in-frame clones only and misses some. Altogether approximately 2.5 million clones are present, 90% to 95% being singletons, with the ten largest covering 0.11% to 0.15%. The sequencing input was naive CD4+ T cells sorted from blood. The receptors come from a man aged 18 to 30 in good health. Each CDR3 is given with its conserved first and last residue. The order of the fields is V gene, J gene, clone size, D gene, CDR3 protein, CDR3 DNA. A D gene is named only where the DNA matches it firmly. Clone size, where shown, is once, few, many, or a class for clones that have expanded.

V gene: TRBV5-1; J gene: TRBJ2-3; clone size: .; D gene: TRBD1; CDR3 protein: CASGLDRANTDTQYF; CDR3 DNA: TGCGCCAGCGGGTTGGACAGGGCTAACACAGATACGCAGTATTTT
V gene: TRBV5-8; J gene: TRBJ2-3; clone size: .; D gene: TRBD2; CDR3 protein: CASSLSAGGPADTQYF; CDR3 DNA: TGTGCCAGCAGCCTATCAGCGGGAGGGCCTGCAGATACGCAGTATTTT
V gene: TRBV28; J gene: TRBJ2-7; clone size: once; D gene: .; CDR3 protein: CASLVGGGSYEQYF; CDR3 DNA: TGTGCCAGCTTGGTCGGTGGGGGCTCCTACGAGCAGTACTTC
V gene: TRBV11-2; J gene: TRBJ1-5; clone size: .; D gene: .; CDR3 protein: CASSQDGLGQPQHF; CDR3 DNA: TGTGCCAGCAGCCAAGATGGACTGGGGCAGCCCCAGCATTTT
V gene: TRBV6-5; J gene: TRBJ1-3; clone size: .; D gene: .; CDR3 protein: CASSPPDGGGNTIYF; CDR3 DNA: TGTGCCAGCAGTCCCCCGGACGGTGGAGGAAACACCATATATTTT
V gene: TRBV4-1; J gene: TRBJ2-3; clone size: .; D gene: .; CDR3 protein: CASSQDPPGPPVTDTQYF; CDR3 DNA: TGCGCCAGCAGCCAAGACCCCCCGGGACCCCCAGTCACAGATACGCAGTATTTT
V gene: TRBV11-2; J gene: TRBJ1-1; clone size: .; D gene: .; CDR3 protein: CASSLQASGNTEAFF; CDR3 DNA: TGTGCCAGCAGCTTACAAGCTTCGGGTAACACTGAAGCTTTCTTT
V gene: TRBV25-1; J gene: TRBJ1-3; clone size: .; D gene: TRBD1; CDR3 protein: CASTTTGASSGNTIYF; CDR3 DNA: TGTGCCAGCACCACGACAGGGGCCTCCTCTGGAAACACCATATATTTT
V gene: TRBV15; J gene: TRBJ2-7; clone size: once; D gene: .; CDR3 protein: CATSPGRGYYEQYF; CDR3 DNA: TGTGCCACCAGCCCGGGGCGGGGTTACTACGAGCAGTACTTC
V gene: TRBV7-9; J gene: TRBJ1-6; clone size: few; D gene: .; CDR3 protein: CASSYQGEGSPLHF; CDR3 DNA: TGTGCCAGCAGCTATCAAGGGGAGGGTTCACCCCTCCACTTT
V gene: TRBV4-2; J gene: TRBJ1-5; clone size: .; D gene: .; CDR3 protein: CASSQSGTPSNQPQHF; CDR3 DNA: TGTGCCAGCAGCCAGTCCGGGACACCTAGCAATCAGCCCCAGCATTTT
V gene: TRBV18; J gene: TRBJ2-7; clone size: once; D gene: TRBD1; CDR3 protein: CASSSPGQEQYF; CDR3 DNA: TGTGCCAGCTCATCACCGGGACAGGAGCAGTACTTC
V gene: TRBV7-9; J gene: TRBJ1-1; clone size: .; D gene: TRBD1; CDR3 protein: CASSWDRGMHAFF; CDR3 DNA: TGTGCCAGCAGCTGGGACAGGGGGATGCACGCTTTCTTT
V gene: TRBV30; J gene: TRBJ2-2; clone size: .; D gene: TRBD1; CDR3 protein: CAWSVGTGGTGELFF; CDR3 DNA: TGTGCCTGGAGTGTAGGGACAGGGGGCACCGGGGAGCTGTTTTTT
V gene: TRBV5-1; J gene: TRBJ1-1; clone size: .; D gene: .; CDR3 protein: CASSLNTMNTEAFF; CDR3 DNA: TGCGCCAGCAGCTTGAACACCATGAACACTGAAGCTTTCTTT
V gene: TRBV18; J gene: TRBJ2-3; clone size: .; D gene: .; CDR3 protein: CASSPPLAQGISGTQYF; CDR3 DNA: TGTGCCAGCTCACCACCGCTGGCCCAGGGGATTTCGGGTACGCAGTATTTT
V gene: TRBV2; J gene: TRBJ2-5; clone size: .; D gene: TRBD1; CDR3 protein: CASRTGLVGETQYF; CDR3 DNA: TGTGCCAGCAGGACAGGGCTGGTAGGAGAGACCCAGTACTTC
V gene: TRBV9; J gene: TRBJ2-7; clone size: once; D gene: TRBD2; CDR3 protein: CASSVGVSGSRYEQYF; CDR3 DNA: TGTGCCAGCAGCGTAGGCGTTAGCGGGAGTCGGTACGAGCAGTACTTC
V gene: TRBV7-9; J gene: TRBJ2-7; clone size: .; D gene: .; CDR3 protein: CASRLEPGLRGYEQYF; CDR3 DNA: TGTGCCAGCAGGTTAGAGCCGGGACTGCGGGGCTACGAGCAGTACTTC
V gene: TRBV5-6; J gene: TRBJ2-7; clone size: .; D gene: .; CDR3 protein: CASSLGPTYYEQYF; CDR3 DNA: TGTGCCAGCAGCTTGGGTCCGACGTACTACGAGCAGTACTTC
V gene: TRBV21-1; J gene: TRBJ2-3; clone size: .; D gene: .; CDR3 protein: CASSTQADYRYTDTQYF; CDR3 DNA: TGTGCCAGCAGCACCCAAGCCGACTACCGATACACAGATACGCAGTATTTT
V gene: TRBV12-5; J gene: TRBJ1-2; clone size: .; D gene: .; CDR3 protein: CASGLEPSALYGYTF; CDR3 DNA: TGTGCTAGTGGTTTAGAACCGTCGGCTCTCTATGGCTACACCTTC
V gene: TRBV5-1; J gene: TRBJ1-1; clone size: .; D gene: .; CDR3 protein: CASSPSTADTEAFF; CDR3 DNA: TGCGCCAGCAGCCCATCGACCGCTGACACTGAAGCTTTCTTT
V gene: TRBV7-2; J gene: TRBJ1-2; clone size: .; D gene: .; CDR3 protein: CASSLLGRGPFYGYTF; CDR3 DNA: TGTGCCAGCAGCTTATTGGGCAGGGGCCCTTTCTATGGCTACACCTTC
V gene: TRBV7-9; J gene: TRBJ1-6; clone size: .; D gene: .; CDR3 protein: CASTDHRRREGSPLHF; CDR3 DNA: TGTGCCAGCACCGACCACAGGAGAAGGGAGGGTTCACCCCTCCACTTT
V gene: TRBV5-1; J gene: TRBJ2-3; clone size: few; D gene: .; CDR3 protein: CASSHGQYTDTQYF; CDR3 DNA: TGCGCCAGCAGCCACGGACAGTACACAGATACGCAGTATTTT
V gene: TRBV30; J gene: TRBJ2-1; clone size: .; D gene: .; CDR3 protein: CAWSSGYNEQFF; CDR3 DNA: TGTGCCTGGAGTTCAGGGTACAATGAGCAGTTCTTC
V gene: TRBV5-1; J gene: TRBJ1-3; clone size: .; D gene: TRBD1; CDR3 protein: CASSEQGQGIGNTIYF; CDR3 DNA: TGCGCCAGCAGCGAGCAGGGACAGGGGATTGGAAACACCATATATTTT
V gene: TRBV19; J gene: TRBJ1-6; clone size: .; D gene: .; CDR3 protein: CASSSTGFGSPLHF; CDR3 DNA: TGTGCCAGTAGTTCTACGGGATTTGGATCACCCCTCCACTTT
V gene: TRBV25-1; J gene: TRBJ2-7; clone size: once; D gene: TRBD1; CDR3 protein: CASRRQGSYEQYF; CDR3 DNA: TGTGCCAGCAGAAGACAGGGGTCCTACGAGCAGTACTTC
V gene: TRBV27; J gene: TRBJ1-2; clone size: .; D gene: .; CDR3 protein: CASARFPTGNGYTF; CDR3 DNA: TGTGCCAGCGCACGGTTCCCGACTGGGAATGGCTACACCTTC
V gene: TRBV2; J gene: TRBJ2-1; clone size: .; D gene: .; CDR3 protein: CASSRGYNEQFF; CDR3 DNA: TGTGCCAGCAGTCGAGGTTACAATGAGCAGTTCTTC
V gene: TRBV2; J gene: TRBJ1-6; clone size: .; D gene: TRBD1; CDR3 protein: CASSGTGANSPLHF; CDR3 DNA: TGTGCCAGCAGTGGGACAGGGGCAAATTCACCCCTCCACTTT
V gene: TRBV5-1; J gene: TRBJ1-1; clone size: once; D gene: .; CDR3 protein: CASSFANEDAFF; CDR3 DNA: TGCGCCAGCAGCTTCGCGAACGAGGACGCTTTCTTT
V gene: TRBV18; J gene: TRBJ2-2; clone size: .; D gene: .; CDR3 protein: CASSPLASGELFF; CDR3 DNA: TGTGCCAGCTCACCCCTAGCATCCGGGGAGCTGTTTTTT
V gene: TRBV21-1; J gene: TRBJ2-7; clone size: .; D gene: .; CDR3 protein: CASNPNVRASGSEQYF; CDR3 DNA: TGTGCCAGCAACCCAAACGTCCGGGCAAGTGGATCCGAGCAGTACTTC
V gene: TRBV7-2; J gene: TRBJ2-1; clone size: .; D gene: TRBD2; CDR3 protein: CASSLDTSGGYNEQFF; CDR3 DNA: TGTGCCAGCAGCTTAGACACTAGCGGGGGATACAATGAGCAGTTCTTC
V gene: TRBV5-8; J gene: TRBJ2-1; clone size: once; D gene: TRBD1; CDR3 protein: CASRVGQGSNNEQFF; CDR3 DNA: TGTGCCAGCAGAGTGGGACAGGGTAGTAACAATGAGCAGTTCTTC
V gene: TRBV6-5; J gene: TRBJ2-5; clone size: .; D gene: TRBD1; CDR3 protein: CASSYYGTGKETQYF; CDR3 DNA: TGTGCCAGCAGTTACTACGGGACAGGCAAAGAGACCCAGTACTTC
V gene: TRBV14; J gene: TRBJ2-5; clone size: .; D gene: TRBD2; CDR3 protein: CASSQEWGTSSETQYF; CDR3 DNA: TGTGCCAGCAGCCAAGAATGGGGGACTAGCAGCGAGACCCAGTACTTC
V gene: TRBV29-1; J gene: TRBJ2-5; clone size: .; D gene: .; CDR3 protein: CSVVGLGETQYF; CDR3 DNA: TGCAGCGTTGTTGGACTCGGGGAGACCCAGTACTTC
V gene: TRBV28; J gene: TRBJ1-5; clone size: .; D gene: .; CDR3 protein: CASSKGPSNQPQHF; CDR3 DNA: TGTGCCAGCAGTAAGGGTCCTAGCAATCAGCCCCAGCATTTT